The present T cell receptor (beta chain) was sequenced within a study of early T cells in non-severe SARS-CoV-2 infection. Broader study findings: Anti-spike CD8 responses were favored in VDJdb matching, and private and CD4 specificities were missed.

Unique molecular identifiers were affixed to single, distinct cDNA molecules. One entry per CDR3 protein, called by TCRdb with MiXCR from the 5' RACE reads. Of about 120,000 distinct CDR3 sequences listed, roughly 12% are singletons. This clonotype was seen ten or more times. Its antigen is not identified. The junction departs from germline at one end; a sequencing error may be responsible. The CDR3 sequence is 11 residues long. Germline CDR1 DFQATT, CDR2 SNEGSKA (reference sequence). The input for sequencing was whole blood, taken at baseline. This TCR was sampled from an adult who was a healthcare worker with PCR-confirmed SARS-CoV-2 infection or an uninfected control (not recorded which). The chain joins TRBV20-1 to TRBJ1-2; D perhaps matches TRBD1 (5 bases). CDR3 in amino acids: CSARDEGAPLF. The CDR3 nucleotides are TGCAGTGCTAGAGATGAAGGGGCCCCTCTCTTC.